This TCR beta chain was identified in a study of T cell repertoires in cytomegalovirus infection. As for the study in general: Matching HLA type, along with CMV infection, was indicated by public TCR beta signatures.

TCRdb re-analysed the reads in MiXCR, keeping a single row per CDR3 protein. Of fewer than 550,000 distinct CDR3 sequences in the sample, under 40% are singletons; the top ten hold roughly 15%. The germline gives CDR1 SGHTS, CDR2 YDEGEE. The trim removed 4 bases at V and 4 bases at J, leaving 10 bases unmatched. There are 17 residues in the CDR3. The gene calls are TRBV5-8 and TRBJ2-1; 11 bases are a match to TRBD2. The clonotype was recovered from a human donor in good health (CMV status not recorded). Some clones in this sample may be carry-over from other donors' samples. Sequencing was carried out using PBMCs. The CDR3 DNA reads TGTGCCAGCAGCGAGGGACTGACTAGCGGGGAATACAATGAGCAGTTCTTC. Its protein is CASSEGLTSGEYNEQFF.